This T cell receptor (beta chain) is from a study of blood T cell repertoires in COVID-19. TCRdb's copy holds only in-frame clones and misses some; the assay was immunoSEQ multiplex PCR. The table has 100,000 to 150,000 clones, about 80% seen once. The CDR3 has 14 residues. Germline CDR1 reads MNHEY; CDR2 reads SVGAGI. J lost 8 bases, V lost 6 bases, and 9 bases had no gene match. The genes are TRBV6-5 and TRBJ1-2, with 10 bases matching TRBD1. The sequenced material came from peripheral blood. This TCR was sampled from a woman in her forties or fifties with acute or convalescent COVID-19. The chain's CDR3 is CASSDDRGRGGYTF. In DNA form, the CDR3 reads TGTGCCAGCAGCGATGACAGGGGGCGGGGAGGCTACACCTTC.